Listed below are T cell receptor beta chains from one sample, sequenced in a study of T cells in Graves' hyperthyroidism and ophthalmopathy. TCRdb reprocessed the multiplex PCR reads with MiXCR, giving one entry per CDR3 protein. The repertoire includes a few hundred thousand distinct CDR3 sequences, roughly 14% of them detected once, and around 6.6% sits in the top ten. Sequencing was done on a sample of blood. These receptors were obtained from a woman in her twenties or thirties with Graves' hyperthyroidism. CDR3s include the opening cysteine and the closing phenylalanine or tryptophan. D genes are given only for firm matches. Clone size, where shown, is once, few, many, or a class for clones that have expanded.

v_gene: TRBV15
abundance: few
d_gene: -
j_gene: TRBJ2-1
CDR3nt: TGTGCCACCAGCAGAGAGGGGTTTCTTGGTGAGCAGTTCTTC
CDR3aa: CATSREGFLGEQFF

v_gene: TRBV5-1
abundance: few
d_gene: -
j_gene: TRBJ1-5
CDR3nt: TGCGCCAGCAGCGGGAGGCGGTCTAGCAATCAGCCCCAGCATTTT
CDR3aa: CASSGRRSSNQPQHF

v_gene: TRBV24-1
abundance: -
d_gene: -
j_gene: TRBJ2-7
CDR3nt: TGTGCCACCAGTGAAGCACAGGGTGGCGAGCAGTACTTC
CDR3aa: CATSEAQGGEQYF

v_gene: TRBV19
abundance: few
d_gene: TRBD1
j_gene: TRBJ2-4
CDR3nt: TGTGCCAGTAGTGCCGGACAGGGGGCAGCCAAAAACATTCAGTACTTC
CDR3aa: CASSAGQGAAKNIQYF

v_gene: TRBV7-9
abundance: few
d_gene: TRBD2
j_gene: TRBJ2-1
CDR3nt: TGTGCCAGCAGACCTACGGGGCTAGCGGGAGGCAATGAGCAGTTCTTC
CDR3aa: CASRPTGLAGGNEQFF

v_gene: TRBV29-1
abundance: many
d_gene: TRBD2
j_gene: TRBJ2-1
CDR3nt: TGCAGCGTGACCGAGCGGGAGGGCCTGCGGAATGAGCAGTTCTTC
CDR3aa: CSVTEREGLRNEQFF

v_gene: TRBV15
abundance: few
d_gene: TRBD1
j_gene: TRBJ2-7
CDR3nt: TGTGCCACCAGCGAATCACCGGGACAGGGGGCACACGAGCAGTACTTC
CDR3aa: CATSESPGQGAHEQYF

v_gene: TRBV9
abundance: -
d_gene: TRBD1
j_gene: TRBJ1-3
CDR3nt: TGTGCCAGCAGCGCCGGGACAGTGACCTCTGGAAACACCATATATTTT
CDR3aa: CASSAGTVTSGNTIYF

v_gene: TRBV24-1
abundance: -
d_gene: TRBD2
j_gene: TRBJ2-5
CDR3nt: TGTGCCACCAGTGTCAGCGGGAGTTACCAAGAGACCCAGTACTTC
CDR3aa: CATSVSGSYQETQYF

v_gene: TRBV24-1
abundance: many
d_gene: TRBD1
j_gene: TRBJ2-1
CDR3nt: TGTGCCACCAGTTCCGCGGGACAGGGCTACAATGAGCAGTTCTTC
CDR3aa: CATSSAGQGYNEQFF

v_gene: TRBV20-1
abundance: many
d_gene: TRBD1
j_gene: TRBJ1-5
CDR3nt: TGCAGTGCCCGCGGACAGGTAGCCTATAGCAATCAGCCCCAGCATTTT
CDR3aa: CSARGQVAYSNQPQHF